The present TCR beta chain was sequenced within a study of blood T cell repertoires in COVID-19. As for the study in general: Some COVID-19 samples were acute and others convalescent; all came from the United States, Italy and Spain. The cDNA or gDNA used as material had been derived from T cells, B-cell-depleted T cells, or PBMCs.

V shed 8 bases and J 3 bases; nucleotides not matched to a gene: 5. Per the germline V gene, CDR1 is MNHNY and CDR2 is SVGAGI (reference sequence). The CDR3 runs to 13 residues. As originally analysed: How many nucleated cells were present was estimated from reference gene primer amplification. Sequencing was performed with immunoSEQ multiplex PCR; in TCRdb, only in-frame clones are kept and a portion is missing. For V, J and clone size, that table is used; D and trimming come from the DNA. The sample contains some 200,000 clones, about 88% of which appear only once. This chain connects TRBV6-6 to TRBJ2-7; 9 nucleotides align to TRBD1. Sequenced material: peripheral blood. The source is a man between 65 and 85 years old with acute or convalescent COVID-19. The CDR3 DNA is TGTGCCAGCGGAAGGGACAGGGACTACGAGCAGTACTTC. This translates into CASGRDRDYEQYF.